This T cell receptor (beta chain) was obtained from a study of blood T cell repertoires in COVID-19. Study-level background: PBMCs, B-cell-depleted T cells, or T cells provided the cDNA or gDNA that made up the material.

Germline V gene lookup returns CDR1 SGDLS and CDR2 YYNGEE. V lost 0 bases and J 5 bases, leaving 21 bases between the germline ends. There are 18 residues in the CDR3. TCRdb's copy holds only in-frame clones and misses some; the assay was immunoSEQ multiplex PCR. This table holds under 140,000 clones, approximately 79% found once. This clonotype originated in a woman aged 80 or older with active or convalescent COVID-19. Sequenced material: peripheral blood. The chain couples TRBV9 to TRBJ2-1; TRBD2 is a possible D gene (5 bases). CDR3 amino acids: CASSVVVTVGLRNNEQFF. The CDR3 nucleotides read TGTGCCAGCAGCGTAGTAGTCACAGTCGGACTCCGAAACAATGAGCAGTTCTTC.